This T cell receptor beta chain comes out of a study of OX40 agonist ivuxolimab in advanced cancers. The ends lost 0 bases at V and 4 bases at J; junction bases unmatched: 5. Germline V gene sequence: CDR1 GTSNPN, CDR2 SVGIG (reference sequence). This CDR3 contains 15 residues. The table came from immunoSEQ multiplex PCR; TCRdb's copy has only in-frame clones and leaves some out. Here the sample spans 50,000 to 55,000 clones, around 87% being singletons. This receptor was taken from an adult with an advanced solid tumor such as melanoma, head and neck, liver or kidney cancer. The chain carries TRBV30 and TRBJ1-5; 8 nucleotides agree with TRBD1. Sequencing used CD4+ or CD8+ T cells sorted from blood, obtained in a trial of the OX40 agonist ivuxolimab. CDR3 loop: CAWSVDGTGNQPQHF. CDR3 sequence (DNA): TGTGCCTGGAGTGTAGACGGGACAGGTAATCAGCCCCAGCATTTT.